This T cell receptor (beta chain) was captured by sequencing in a study of blood T cell repertoires in COVID-19 (dated by TCRdb to about 2020). For the study in its entirety: Samples from collaborators originated in the United States, Italy and Spain and spanned both the acute and convalescent phases of COVID-19. The material from the prospective study consisted of cDNA or gDNA derived from T cells, B-cell-depleted T cells, or PBMCs. Subjects who had been exposed to COVID-19, were actively infected with it, or had recovered from it provided the deeply sampled blood TCRbeta repertoires that made up the dataset. The repertoires were made available in a free public database intended to serve as a resource for research on the immune response to SARS-CoV-2. The samples were drawn from the first 160 participants of the ongoing ImmuneRACE study and from 1,254 subjects provided by 6 global collaborators. Sample metadata almost always included a de-identified subject ID, COVID-19 status, age in years and sex. Where available, HLA class I and class II types were taken from metadata supplied by the sample provider and were not determined by assay-based typing.

The collaborating institutions used their own protocols to collect whole blood in K2EDTA tubes. For TCRbeta analysis, collaborators shipped samples in one of three forms: frozen whole blood, isolated PBMCs, or DNA extracted from either of those sample types. General study outcomes and caveats: How much clinical and demographic metadata was included differed by source and by participant, and the metadata was provided uncurated.

This clone is a singleton in its sample. No antigen is known for it. Base qualities were left out, and no much larger clone turns up one base away. Compared with germline, V lacks 0 bases and J lacks 3 bases; bases without a gene match: 4. Including the terminal cysteine and phenylalanine, the CDR3 comprises 16 residues. Only the CDR3 region is kept as DNA, spanning 48 bases read in frame from base 1. Reading the germline V gene gives CDR1 SGHDN and CDR2 FVKESK. TCRbeta CDR3 regions were amplified from genomic DNA using the immunoSEQ Assay, a bias-controlled multiplex PCR. In the source study's methods: The number of nucleated cells in each sample was estimated by amplification of reference gene primers within the assay. Sequence reads were collapsed and filtered to measure the absolute abundance of every unique TCRbeta CDR3 rearrangement. For each sample, productive Simpson clonality was calculated as the square root of Simpson's diversity index across productive rearrangements. The source is immuneACCESS, and TCRdb retained only in-frame sequences with V and J called. Part of the clones is not carried over; for the studies checked, unresolved V genes explain less than half of this, and the remainder is unexplained. That table supplies the V and J calls and clone size; D and trimming were determined from the DNA. This sample holds approximately 11,000 clones; 80% to 90% were observed only once. Approximately 31% of the sample is held by the ten biggest clonotypes.

The chain joins TRBV14 to TRBJ2-1; TRBD2 fits 8 bases in the junction. The sample consisted of peripheral blood. The receptor was derived from a man between 50 and 59 years old with active COVID-19. The CDR3 region reads CASSQDLGTSYNEQFF. The nucleotide sequence is TGTGCCAGCAGCCAAGATTTGGGGACTAGCTACAATGAGCAGTTCTTC.